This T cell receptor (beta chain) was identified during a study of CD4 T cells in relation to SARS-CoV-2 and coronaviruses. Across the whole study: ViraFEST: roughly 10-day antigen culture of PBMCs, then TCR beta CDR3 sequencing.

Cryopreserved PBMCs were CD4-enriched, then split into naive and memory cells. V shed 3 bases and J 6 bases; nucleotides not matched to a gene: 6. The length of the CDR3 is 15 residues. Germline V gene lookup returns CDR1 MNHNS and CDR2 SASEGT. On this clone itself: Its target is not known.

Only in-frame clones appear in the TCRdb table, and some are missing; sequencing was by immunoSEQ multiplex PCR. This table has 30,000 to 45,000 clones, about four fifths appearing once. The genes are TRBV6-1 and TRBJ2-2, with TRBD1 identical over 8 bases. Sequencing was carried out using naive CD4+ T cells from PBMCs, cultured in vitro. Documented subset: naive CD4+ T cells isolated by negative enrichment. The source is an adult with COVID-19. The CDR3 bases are TGTGCCAGCAGTGACGGCAGGGGGCGGGCCGGGGAGCTGTTTTTT. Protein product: CASSDGRGRAGELFF.